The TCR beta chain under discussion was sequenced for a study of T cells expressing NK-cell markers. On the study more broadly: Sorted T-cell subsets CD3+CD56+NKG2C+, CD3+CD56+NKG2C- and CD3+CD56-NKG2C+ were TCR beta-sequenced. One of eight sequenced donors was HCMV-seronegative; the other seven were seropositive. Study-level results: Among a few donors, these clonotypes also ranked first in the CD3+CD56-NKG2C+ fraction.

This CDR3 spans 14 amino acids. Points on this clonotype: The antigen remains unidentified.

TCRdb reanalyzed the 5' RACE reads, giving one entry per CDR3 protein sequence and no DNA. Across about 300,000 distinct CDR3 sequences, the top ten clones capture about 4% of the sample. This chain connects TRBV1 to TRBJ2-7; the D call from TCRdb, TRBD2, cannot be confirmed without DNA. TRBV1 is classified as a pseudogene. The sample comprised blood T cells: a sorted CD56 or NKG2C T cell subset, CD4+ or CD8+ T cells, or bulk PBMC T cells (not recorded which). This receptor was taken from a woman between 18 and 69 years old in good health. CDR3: CTSRIAGDRYEQYF.